One and the same sample provided the 19 T cell receptor beta chains below, sequenced in a study of shared T cell receptors in the human thymus. The protocol was immunoSEQ multiplex PCR, while the TCRdb copy is restricted to in-frame clones and leaves out a portion. The sample holds around 340,000 clones, roughly 94% seen once. The material sequenced was thymocytes. The receptors come from a human donor.

In its sample, this clone was seen once. The rearrangement uses TRBV19 and TRBJ1-5; 7 nucleotides align to TRBD1. The CDR3 covers 14 residues. The trim removed 7 bases at V and 6 bases at J, leaving 9 bases unmatched. The germline CDR1 and CDR2 sequences are LNHDA and SQIVND (reference sequence). CDR3 in amino acids: CASTQGDFGQPQHF. The DNA for the CDR3 is TGTGCCAGTACCCAGGGGGATTTCGGTCAGCCCCAGCATTTT.

The genes are TRBV5-4 and TRBJ2-7; 7 positions match TRBD2. The junction had 15 bases not matched to a gene; V was cut back by 3 bases and J by 6 bases. The CDR3 has 16 amino acids. Germline V gene data show CDR1 as SGHNT and CDR2 as YYREEE (reference sequence). The CDR3 here is CASSSNGRGVRGEQYF. The CDR3 DNA sequence: TGTGCCAGCAGCTCGAACGGACGGGGGGTGAGGGGCGAGCAGTACTTC.

The chain combines TRBV29-1 with TRBJ1-1, with D possibly matching TRBD1 (5 bases). CDR3 length equals 13 residues. Trimming took off 4 bases at V and 2 bases at J, with 11 bases between the two ends. Germline V CDR1 and CDR2: SQVTM, ANQGSEA. The CDR3 reads CSVGAGFNTEAFF. The DNA of the CDR3 is TGCAGCGTTGGGGCAGGGTTCAACACTGAAGCTTTCTTT. Supplemented by reference TRBV29-1 and TRBJ1-1, the full variable domain reads SAVISQKPSRDICQRGTSLTIQCQVDSQVTMMFWYRQQPGQSLTLIATANQGSEATYESGFVIDKFPISRPNLTFSTLTVSNMSPEDSSIYLCSVGAGFNTEAFFGQGTRLTVV.

J is TRBJ2-7 and V is TRBV11-2; the D gene could be TRBD1 or TRBD2 (5 bases each). This CDR3 is built from 14 residues. CDR1 is SGHAT, CDR2 FQNNGV, per germline. V was clipped by 9 bases and J by 1 base, with 16 bases between them. The CDR3 region has the DNA TGTGCCAGTAGACCGGGGCCGCCATCCTACGAGCAGTACTTC. It specifies CASRPGPPSYEQYF.

This clone occurred once. The chain joins TRBV4-2 to TRBJ2-3; the D gene is possibly TRBD2 (5 bases). CDR3 length equals 18 residues. The V gene lost 4 bases and the J gene lost 1 base, with 21 bases spanning the gap. Germline CDR1 and CDR2: LGHNA and YNFKEQ. CDR3 coding DNA: TGTGCCAGCAGCCCCCCCTCCTTGATGGGAGTGGGCACAGATACGCAGTATTTT. It codes for CASSPPSLMGVGTDTQYF.

The chain combines TRBV28 with TRBJ2-1; 10 bases fit TRBD2. The germline V gene encodes CDR1 MDHEN and CDR2 SYDVKM. The CDR3 loop spans 15 amino acids. After removal of 6 bases from V and 12 bases from J, the junction contained 14 bases not matched to a gene. In DNA form, the CDR3 reads TGTGCCAGCAGACCGATATCTAGCGGGAGATTCTGGCAGTTCTTC. Translating it yields CASRPISSGRFWQFF.

The chain couples TRBV27 to TRBJ2-1; D not certain. Germline CDR1 and CDR2: MNHEY and SMNVEV (reference sequence). V was trimmed by 6 bases and J by 0 bases, leaving 18 bases between them. The CDR3 runs 17 residues. Written as DNA, the CDR3 is TGTGCCAGCAGCCGCCATGTGGCGCTTAGCTCCTACAATGAGCAGTTCTTC. Protein product: CASSRHVALSSYNEQFF.

DNA for the CDR3: TGTGCCAGCAGTCCCAGGGGACAGGGCGGACTAGCGGGCTCTAGCACAGATACGCAGTATTTT. As protein: CASSPRGQGGLAGSSTDTQYF. The chain combines TRBV27 with TRBJ2-3, with TRBD2 identical over 11 bases. Germline V gene lookup returns CDR1 MNHEY and CDR2 SMNVEV (reference sequence). The CDR3 runs 21 residues. The ends lost 5 bases at V and 0 bases at J; junction bases unmatched: 19.

The gene calls are TRBV27 and TRBJ2-1, with TRBD1 matching over 7 bases. The junction had 8 bases not matched to a gene; V was cut back by 3 bases and J by 6 bases. Germline values: CDR1 MNHEY, CDR2 SMNVEV (reference sequence). The CDR3 runs to 15 residues. CDR3 in amino acids: CASSFRTGGGNEQFF. In DNA, the CDR3 is TGTGCCAGCAGTTTCAGGACAGGAGGAGGCAATGAGCAGTTCTTC.

The chain recombines TRBV27 with TRBJ2-7; D is unresolved. V gave up 3 bases and J gave up 5 bases, with 8 bases separating them. The CDR3 runs to 12 residues. CDR1 MNHEY and CDR2 SMNVEV come from the germline V gene (reference sequence). CDR3 sequence (DNA): TGTGCCAGCAGTTTCGATTCTAACGAGCAGTACTTC. Protein: CASSFDSNEQYF.

This sequence joins TRBV5-4 and TRBJ2-1, with D possibly matching TRBD2 (6 bases). The germline gives CDR1 SGHNT, CDR2 YYREEE (reference sequence). The CDR3 totals 15 residues. V lost 0 bases and J lost 7, with 14 bases in between. The CDR3 loop is CASSLGAEGGNEQFF. In nucleotides, the CDR3 is TGTGCCAGCAGCTTGGGGGCGGAGGGTGGAAATGAGCAGTTCTTC.

The rearrangement links TRBV28 to TRBJ2-7; possibly TRBD1 or TRBD2 for D (5 bases each). Germline V gene data show CDR1 as MDHEN and CDR2 as SYDVKM. The ends were cut back, 3 bases at V and 5 bases at J, with 5 bases in the middle. The CDR3 contains 11 residues. The CDR3 nucleotides read TGTGCCAGCAGTTTGGGGGACGAGCAGTACTTC. Protein sequence: CASSLGDEQYF.

V is TRBV6-5 and J is TRBJ1-1; D uncertain. This CDR3 region has 11 residues. V was shortened by 10 bases and J by 6 bases, with 12 bases between the two germline ends. Germline V gene sequence: CDR1 MNHEY, CDR2 SVGAGI. The CDR3: CATPVGSEAFF. The CDR3 DNA follows: TGTGCCACCCCAGTTGGGTCTGAAGCTTTCTTT.

A single count supports this clone. The chain employs TRBV5-1 and TRBJ2-1, with 8 bases that match TRBD1. The CDR3 is 14 amino acids. The germline gives CDR1 SGHRS, CDR2 YFSETQ. The junction had 8 bases not matched to a gene; V was cut back by 3 bases and J by 9 bases. The DNA of the CDR3 is TGCGCCAGCAGCTGCAGGGGGCAAGTATGTGAGCAGTTCTTC. It translates to CASSCRGQVCEQFF.

The chain is built from TRBV7-2 and TRBJ2-7, with no clear D. Germline V gene sequence: CDR1 SGHTA, CDR2 FQGNSA. The CDR3 covers 15 residues. The V and J ends lost 5 bases and 3 bases respectively, with 17 bases between them. The CDR3 DNA sequence: TGTGCCAGCAGCCCTAGACGAGACGGTAGCTACGAGCAGTACTTC. This gives the protein CASSPRRDGSYEQYF.

The chain links TRBV7-9 to TRBJ2-3; D possibly corresponds to TRBD1 (5 bases). Between the trimmed V and J ends, which lost 0 bases and 0 bases, there was a span of 10 bases. The CDR3 contains 16 residues. Germline loops: CDR1 SEHNR, CDR2 FQNEAQ (reference sequence). CDR3: CASSLASGKSTDTQYF. In DNA form, the CDR3 reads TGTGCCAGCAGCTTAGCTTCAGGGAAGAGCACAGATACGCAGTATTTT.

The chain has TRBV28 and TRBJ2-1, with D perhaps TRBD2 (5 bases). Trimming took 3 bases from V and 5 from J, leaving 8 bases between them. Germline V lookup: CDR1 MDHEN, CDR2 SYDVKM. The CDR3 covers 13 residues. The CDR3 reads CASSLVAHNEQFF. For the CDR3, the DNA is TGTGCCAGCAGTTTGGTAGCGCACAATGAGCAGTTCTTC.

The chain couples TRBV5-6 to TRBJ2-4; D assignment may be TRBD1 or TRBD2 (5 bases each). Per germline, CDR1 SGHDT and CDR2 YYEEEE. V lost 4 bases, J lost 0 bases, and 17 bases lay in between. This CDR3 contains 17 residues. The CDR3 reads CASSRGVEWRAKNIQYF. The CDR3 nucleotides are TGTGCCAGCAGCCGAGGGGTAGAATGGAGAGCCAAAAACATTCAGTACTTC. Using reference TRBV5-6 and TRBJ2-4 for the parts outside the CDR3, the full variable domain is DAGVTQSPTHLIKTRGQQVTLRCSPKSGHDTVSWYQQALGQGPQFIFQYYEEEERQRGNFPDRFSGHQFPNYSSELNVNALLLGDSALYLCASSRGVEWRAKNIQYFGAGTRLSVL.

This clone has just one count. At one end the junction does not follow the germline gene, possibly because of a read error. The J gene is TRBJ1-1, the V gene TRBV7-9, with a tentative D call TRBD1 (5 bases). This CDR3 is built from 15 residues. Germline CDR1 and CDR2: SEHNR and FQNEAQ (reference sequence). The CDR3 spells CASTLAGAMNTEAFF. The CDR3 DNA reads as TGTGCCAGCACCTTAGCTGGGGCAATGAACACTGAAGCTTTCTTT.